A selection of T cell receptor beta chains follows, all from one sample in a study of T cells in localized non-small cell lung cancer. Produced via immunoSEQ multiplex PCR; TCRdb's table is partial and in-frame only. The profile shows around 130,000 clones, around 89% of them singletons. The sample was peripheral blood, taken before any cancer treatment. These receptors all come from a female donor older than 55 with stage I lung adenocarcinoma. The CDR3 runs from the conserved cysteine through the conserved F or W. D genes are given only for firm matches. Where a row states a size, it is once, few, many or the class of an expanded clone; other rows omit it.

j_gene	d_gene	abundance	v_gene	CDR3aa	CDR3nt
TRBJ2-7	NA	NA	TRBV15	CATKNYQGSEQYF	TGTGCCACCAAGAACTATCAGGGTTCCGAGCAGTACTTC
TRBJ2-5	NA	NA	TRBV7-9	CASSPDVLQETQYF	TGTGCCAGCAGCCCCGACGTCCTACAAGAGACCCAGTACTTC
TRBJ1-2	NA	NA	TRBV21-1	CASSKAPRGNGYTF	TGTGCCAGCAGCAAAGCGCCTCGAGGAAACGGCTACACCTTC
TRBJ1-5	TRBD1	once	TRBV13	CASSRDRENSNQPQHF	TGTGCCAGCAGCCGGGACAGGGAAAATAGCAATCAGCCCCAGCATTTT
TRBJ2-7	NA	once	TRBV7-9	CASSLGVGLYEQYF	TGTGCCAGCAGCTTAGGGGTAGGCCTATACGAGCAGTACTTC
TRBJ2-1	NA	once	TRBV7-3	CASSLEGGWGARNEQFF	TGTGCCAGCAGCTTAGAAGGAGGGTGGGGCGCCCGCAATGAGCAGTTCTTC
TRBJ2-3	NA	NA	TRBV6-5	CASSSNRVVTDTQYF	TGTGCCAGCAGTTCTAACAGGGTAGTTACAGATACGCAGTATTTT
TRBJ2-5	NA	NA	TRBV7-9	CASSLTGTTEETQYF	TGTGCCAGCAGCCTCACCGGGACAACTGAAGAGACCCAGTACTTC
TRBJ2-3	NA	NA	TRBV4-1	CASSQDFGVTDTQYF	TGCGCCAGCAGCCAAGATTTCGGGGTCACAGATACGCAGTATTTT
TRBJ2-1	NA	NA	TRBV5-1	CASSLGAPAVNEQFF	TGCGCCAGCAGCTTGGGCGCCCCCGCGGTCAATGAGCAGTTCTTC
TRBJ1-4	TRBD1	few	TRBV5-1	CASSEDRVEKLFF	TGCGCCAGCAGCGAAGACAGGGTCGAAAAACTGTTTTTT
TRBJ2-7	NA	NA	TRBV5-6	CASSLWGSRRYEQYF	TGTGCCAGCAGCTTGTGGGGGTCCCGCAGATACGAGCAGTACTTC
TRBJ1-4	NA	NA	TRBV9	CASSGGTFSPNEKLFF	TGTGCCAGCAGCGGCGGGACATTCTCCCCGAATGAAAAACTGTTTTTT
TRBJ2-2	NA	NA	TRBV2	CASSEAVPQITGELFF	TGTGCCAGCAGTGAAGCTGTCCCCCAAATCACCGGGGAGCTGTTTTTT
TRBJ1-2	TRBD1	NA	TRBV5-8	CASSFTGTAYGYTF	TGTGCCAGCAGCTTTACAGGGACAGCTTATGGCTACACCTTC
TRBJ2-5	TRBD2	few	TRBV7-2	CASSYGGGTVQETQYF	TGTGCCAGCAGCTACGGGGGAGGGACGGTACAAGAGACCCAGTACTTC
TRBJ2-7	NA	NA	TRBV6-5	CASAEVLLSYEQYF	TGTGCCAGCGCTGAGGTACTCCTATCCTACGAGCAGTACTTC
TRBJ2-7	TRBD2	few	TRBV7-9	CASSITGTSGYEQYF	TGTGCCAGCAGCATCACCGGGACTAGCGGATACGAGCAGTACTTC
TRBJ2-1	NA	once	TRBV5-1	CASSLDGTSYNEQFF	TGCGCCAGCAGCTTGGATGGCACCTCCTACAATGAGCAGTTCTTC
TRBJ2-3	NA	once	TRBV10-3	CAISAGTDTQYF	TGTGCCATCAGTGCTGGCACAGATACGCAGTATTTT
TRBJ1-1	NA	NA	TRBV9	CASSVAVSTEAFF	TGTGCCAGCAGCGTAGCTGTGAGCACTGAAGCTTTCTTT
TRBJ1-1	NA	NA	TRBV2	CASSETAGDRAFF	TGTGCCAGCAGTGAAACGGCAGGGGATAGAGCTTTCTTT
TRBJ2-3	TRBD1	NA	TRBV10-3	CAMSANRGQKYF	TGTGCCATGTCTGCGAACAGGGGCCAAAAGTATTTT
TRBJ2-1	NA	NA	TRBV7-3	CASSLESYNEQFF	TGTGCCAGCAGCTTAGAATCCTACAATGAGCAGTTCTTC
TRBJ1-5	NA	NA	TRBV4-1	CASSQDPTGSQPQHF	TGCGCCAGCAGCCAAGATCCCACAGGGAGCCAGCCCCAGCATTTT
TRBJ2-3	NA	NA	TRBV5-1	CASSLAVADTQYF	TGCGCCAGCAGCTTGGCAGTAGCAGATACGCAGTATTTT
TRBJ1-5	NA	NA	TRBV7-9	CASSLGPQPQHF	TGTGCCAGCAGCTTGGGACCCCAGCCCCAGCATTTT
TRBJ2-2	TRBD1	NA	TRBV2	CASSGQGARTGELFF	TGTGCCAGCAGTGGACAGGGGGCGCGGACCGGGGAGCTGTTTTTT
TRBJ1-2	NA	once	TRBV2	CASSDVGGAAGYTF	TGTGCCAGCAGTGACGTTGGGGGGGCGGCTGGCTACACCTTC
TRBJ2-7	NA	NA	TRBV5-4	CASSLGQNYEQYF	TGTGCCAGCAGCTTGGGGCAGAACTACGAGCAGTACTTC
TRBJ1-4	NA	NA	TRBV19	CASGTGSTNEKLFF	TGTGCCAGTGGCACAGGCTCGACTAATGAAAAACTGTTTTTT
TRBJ2-3	TRBD2	NA	TRBV28	CASSLAGLNTDTQYF	TGTGCCAGCAGTTTAGCGGGACTAAACACAGATACGCAGTATTTT
TRBJ2-2	NA	NA	TRBV9	CASSVSAGPYTGELFF	TGTGCCAGCAGCGTCTCCGCAGGGCCGTACACCGGGGAGCTGTTTTTT
TRBJ2-1	TRBD2	once	TRBV6-5	CASSYSVQRTRGEQFF	TGTGCCAGCAGTTACTCGGTTCAGCGGACTAGGGGTGAGCAGTTCTTC
TRBJ2-7	TRBD2	few	TRBV6-6	CASSYGTSDAEQYF	TGTGCCAGCAGTTATGGGACTAGCGACGCCGAGCAGTACTTC
TRBJ2-7	NA	NA	TRBV9	CASSVGGETRSPYEQYF	TGTGCCAGCAGCGTAGGTGGTGAGACTAGAAGTCCCTACGAGCAGTACTTC
TRBJ1-4	NA	few	TRBV29-1	CSVEEGDEKLFF	TGCAGCGTTGAAGAGGGGGACGAAAAACTGTTTTTT
TRBJ1-3	NA	NA	TRBV30	CAWSVTSSGNTIYF	TGTGCCTGGAGTGTAACCAGCTCTGGAAACACCATATATTTT
TRBJ1-2	TRBD1	NA	TRBV20-1	CSASGTDF	TGCAGTGCCTCTGGGACAGACTTC
TRBJ2-3	NA	NA	TRBV6-5	CASKVDGKGGTQYF	TGTGCCAGCAAGGTGGACGGGAAGGGTGGTACGCAGTATTTT
TRBJ2-1	TRBD1	NA	TRBV19	CASNEGTDSYNEQFF	TGTGCCAGTAATGAAGGGACAGACTCCTACAATGAGCAGTTCTTC
TRBJ2-7	TRBD1	NA	TRBV18	CASSPEVGQFYEQYF	TGTGCCAGCTCACCCGAGGTGGGACAGTTTTACGAGCAGTACTTC
TRBJ1-2	NA	NA	TRBV4-1	CASSQVRGHYGYTF	TGCGCCAGCAGCCAAGTAAGAGGCCACTATGGCTACACCTTC
TRBJ2-7	NA	NA	TRBV7-9	CASTNTPGIFAEQYF	TGTGCCAGCACCAATACCCCGGGAATCTTCGCCGAGCAGTACTTC
TRBJ2-7	TRBD2	NA	TRBV13	CASSSRLAGVDEQYF	TGTGCCAGCAGCTCAAGACTAGCGGGAGTCGACGAGCAGTACTTC